The clone carrying this T cell receptor beta chain has a single count. The data originate from a study of shared clonotypes between healthy human individuals. Looking at the study overall: Each donor contributed plates that comprised three CD4 naive, three CD4 memory, two CD8 naive and one CD8 memory.

CDR1 SNHLY and CDR2 FYNNEI come from the germline V gene. CDR3 length: 16 amino acids. Losses at the gene ends were 5 bases for V and 0 bases for J; bases not matched to a gene: 4. The data were produced by immunoSEQ multiplex PCR, yet TCRdb's version contains in-frame clones alone and is incomplete. The repertoire holds about 690,000 clones, with 90% as singletons. The receptor was isolated from a man in his late teens or twenties in good health. Some clones in this sample may be carry-over from other donors' samples. The chain recombines TRBV2 with TRBJ2-3, with TRBD2 identical over 11 bases. Sequencing was done on a sample of memory CD8+ T cells from PBMCs. Subset indicated: CD45RO+ cells pooled with CCR7-negative TemRA cells. CDR3: CASSKGTSGSTDTQYF. In DNA form, the CDR3 reads TGTGCCAGCAGTAAAGGGACTAGCGGTAGCACAGATACGCAGTATTTT.